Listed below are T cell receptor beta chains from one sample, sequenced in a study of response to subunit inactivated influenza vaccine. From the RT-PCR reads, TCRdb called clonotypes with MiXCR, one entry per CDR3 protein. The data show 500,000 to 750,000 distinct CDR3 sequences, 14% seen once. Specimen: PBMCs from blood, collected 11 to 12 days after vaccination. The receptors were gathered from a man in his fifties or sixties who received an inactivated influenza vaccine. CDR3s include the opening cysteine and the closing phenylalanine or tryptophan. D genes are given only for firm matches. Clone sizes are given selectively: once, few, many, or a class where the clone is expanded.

CDR3aa: CASSFGDFNSPLHF
CDR3nt: TGTGCCAGCAGTTTTGGGGACTTTAATTCACCCCTCCACTTT
d_gene: .
j_gene: TRBJ1-6
v_gene: TRBV12-3/TRBV12-4
abundance: few

CDR3aa: CATSSRTGEETQYF
CDR3nt: TGTGCCACCAGCAGCAGGACAGGGGAAGAGACCCAGTACTTC
d_gene: TRBD1
j_gene: TRBJ2-5
v_gene: TRBV15
abundance: .

CDR3aa: CASSQTGIMPYEQYF
CDR3nt: TGTGCCAGCAGCCAGACCGGGATTATGCCCTACGAGCAGTACTTC
d_gene: .
j_gene: TRBJ2-7
v_gene: TRBV14
abundance: .

CDR3aa: CSVEDLVCGTGSYEQYF
CDR3nt: TGCAGCGTTGAAGATTTGGTTTGTGGGACAGGGTCCTACGAGCAGTACTTC
d_gene: TRBD1
j_gene: TRBJ2-7
v_gene: TRBV29-1
abundance: .

CDR3aa: CASSEARGGSNEQFF
CDR3nt: TGTGCCAGCAGTGAAGCCCGGGGGGGGAGCAATGAGCAGTTCTTC
d_gene: TRBD2
j_gene: TRBJ2-1
v_gene: TRBV6-1
abundance: many

CDR3aa: CSARVGEETQYF
CDR3nt: TGCAGTGCTAGAGTCGGGGAGGAGACCCAGTACTTC
d_gene: .
j_gene: TRBJ2-5
v_gene: TRBV20-1
abundance: many

CDR3aa: CASSQQGISNQPQHF
CDR3nt: TGTGCCAGCAGTCAACAGGGAATTAGCAATCAGCCCCAGCATTTT
d_gene: .
j_gene: TRBJ1-5
v_gene: TRBV28
abundance: .

CDR3aa: CASSTRNTGELFF
CDR3nt: TGTGCCAGCAGTACTAGGAACACCGGGGAGCTGTTTTTT
d_gene: .
j_gene: TRBJ2-2
v_gene: TRBV12-3/TRBV12-4
abundance: many

CDR3aa: CASSPGPDYYGYTF
CDR3nt: TGTGCCAGCAGCCCCGGTCCGGACTACTATGGCTACACCTTC
d_gene: .
j_gene: TRBJ1-2
v_gene: TRBV12-3/TRBV12-4
abundance: few

CDR3aa: CSARDVTSGVKTQYF
CDR3nt: TGCAGTGCTAGAGATGTGACTAGCGGGGTGAAGACCCAGTACTTC
d_gene: TRBD2
j_gene: TRBJ2-5
v_gene: TRBV20-1
abundance: .

CDR3aa: CASSQDHETETVYEQYF
CDR3nt: TGTGCCAGCAGCCAAGATCATGAGACAGAGACAGTCTACGAGCAGTACTTC
d_gene: .
j_gene: TRBJ2-7
v_gene: TRBV3-1
abundance: many

CDR3aa: CASSLERSILSDTQYF
CDR3nt: TGCGCCAGCAGCCTGGAAAGGAGCATTCTATCAGATACGCAGTATTTT
d_gene: .
j_gene: TRBJ2-3
v_gene: TRBV4-3
abundance: .

CDR3aa: CAISESMAAGGSYEQYF
CDR3nt: TGTGCCATCAGTGAGTCGATGGCCGCGGGGGGATCCTACGAGCAGTACTTC
d_gene: TRBD2
j_gene: TRBJ2-7
v_gene: TRBV10-3
abundance: few

CDR3aa: CASRQMALSTDTQYF
CDR3nt: TGTGCCAGCAGACAGATGGCCCTGAGCACAGATACGCAGTATTTT
d_gene: .
j_gene: TRBJ2-3
v_gene: TRBV6-2/TRBV6-3
abundance: few

CDR3aa: CSALTVSSTDTQYF
CDR3nt: TGCAGTGCGCTGACTGTATCTAGCACAGATACGCAGTATTTT
d_gene: .
j_gene: TRBJ2-3
v_gene: TRBV20-1
abundance: few

CDR3aa: CASSEGTAGVLETQYF
CDR3nt: TGTGCCAGCAGTGAAGGTACAGCGGGAGTTCTGGAGACCCAGTACTTC
d_gene: TRBD2
j_gene: TRBJ2-5
v_gene: TRBV6-1
abundance: few

CDR3aa: CAISNGLGSSSYEQYF
CDR3nt: TGTGCCATCAGTAACGGGTTGGGGTCGAGCTCCTACGAGCAGTACTTC
d_gene: .
j_gene: TRBJ2-7
v_gene: TRBV10-3
abundance: .

CDR3aa: CASSPTGTFTDTQYF
CDR3nt: TGCGCCAGCAGCCCTACCGGGACCTTCACAGATACGCAGTATTTT
d_gene: .
j_gene: TRBJ2-3
v_gene: TRBV5-1
abundance: .

CDR3aa: CASSSPLGRGGTDTQYF
CDR3nt: TGTGCCAGCAGTTCCCCACTCGGGAGAGGAGGCACAGATACGCAGTATTTT
d_gene: .
j_gene: TRBJ2-3
v_gene: TRBV6-5
abundance: few

CDR3aa: CASSSGDRDGEKLFF
CDR3nt: TGTGCCAGCAGCTCCGGGGACAGGGACGGGGAAAAACTGTTTTTT
d_gene: TRBD1
j_gene: TRBJ1-4
v_gene: TRBV7-2
abundance: .

CDR3aa: CAITPGADQPQHF
CDR3nt: TGTGCCATCACACCGGGGGCAGATCAGCCCCAGCATTTT
d_gene: .
j_gene: TRBJ1-5
v_gene: TRBV10-3
abundance: few

CDR3aa: CASSRYEGLYNEQFF
CDR3nt: TGTGCCAGCAGCCGCTATGAGGGCCTCTACAATGAGCAGTTCTTC
d_gene: .
j_gene: TRBJ2-1
v_gene: TRBV6-1
abundance: .

CDR3aa: CAISGDAVRYEQYF
CDR3nt: TGTGCCATCAGTGGCGATGCGGTCCGCTACGAGCAGTACTTC
d_gene: .
j_gene: TRBJ2-7
v_gene: TRBV10-3
abundance: many

CDR3aa: CSVIIGTANTEAFF
CDR3nt: TGCAGCGTCATCATAGGGACCGCGAACACTGAAGCTTTCTTT
d_gene: .
j_gene: TRBJ1-1
v_gene: TRBV29-1
abundance: .

CDR3aa: CASSPDRVTDTQYF
CDR3nt: TGTGCCAGCAGTCCGGACAGGGTAACAGATACGCAGTATTTT
d_gene: TRBD1
j_gene: TRBJ2-3
v_gene: TRBV28
abundance: many

CDR3aa: CASSARTGVNEKLFF
CDR3nt: TGTGCCAGCAGTGCCCGGACAGGGGTAAATGAAAAACTGTTTTTT
d_gene: TRBD1
j_gene: TRBJ1-4
v_gene: TRBV6-1
abundance: .

CDR3aa: CASSTKGDTQYF
CDR3nt: TGTGCCAGCTCAACTAAGGGAGATACGCAGTATTTT
d_gene: .
j_gene: TRBJ2-3
v_gene: TRBV18
abundance: once

CDR3aa: CASSQEGTQLETQYF
CDR3nt: TGTGCCAGCAGTCAAGAGGGAACACAGCTCGAGACCCAGTACTTC
d_gene: .
j_gene: TRBJ2-5
v_gene: TRBV12-3/TRBV12-4
abundance: many

CDR3aa: CASSPDWGTEFF
CDR3nt: TGTGCCAGCAGCCCTGACTGGGGGACAGAGTTCTTC
d_gene: TRBD1
j_gene: TRBJ2-1
v_gene: TRBV9
abundance: .

CDR3aa: CASSLVTGRALYEQYF
CDR3nt: TGTGCCAGCAGCTTGGTTACCGGGAGGGCCCTCTACGAGCAGTACTTC
d_gene: TRBD2
j_gene: TRBJ2-7
v_gene: TRBV5-5
abundance: few

CDR3aa: CSASARGLQETQYF
CDR3nt: TGCAGTGCTAGTGCGAGGGGGCTACAAGAGACCCAGTACTTC
d_gene: TRBD1
j_gene: TRBJ2-5
v_gene: TRBV20-1
abundance: few

CDR3aa: CASSPLAGPQETQYF
CDR3nt: TGTGCCAGCAGCCCCTTGGCAGGCCCGCAAGAGACCCAGTACTTC
d_gene: .
j_gene: TRBJ2-5
v_gene: TRBV9
abundance: many

CDR3aa: CSARDRQGDHFFTDTQYF
CDR3nt: TGCAGTGCTAGAGATAGACAGGGGGACCACTTTTTCACAGATACGCAGTATTTT
d_gene: TRBD1
j_gene: TRBJ2-3
v_gene: TRBV20-1
abundance: few

CDR3aa: CASSLMSGARGYTF
CDR3nt: TGTGCCAGCAGCTTAATGTCGGGGGCTCGGGGCTACACCTTC
d_gene: .
j_gene: TRBJ1-2
v_gene: TRBV7-2
abundance: few

CDR3aa: CASSDSKGQGGGNSPLHF
CDR3nt: TGTGCCAGCAGTGACTCGAAGGGACAGGGGGGCGGTAATTCACCCCTCCACTTT
d_gene: TRBD1
j_gene: TRBJ1-6
v_gene: TRBV6-4
abundance: few

CDR3aa: CASSLMGARTGELFF
CDR3nt: TGCGCCAGCAGCTTAATGGGGGCACGGACCGGGGAGCTGTTTTTT
d_gene: .
j_gene: TRBJ2-2
v_gene: TRBV5-1
abundance: few

CDR3aa: CSARDSTGGFYNEQFF
CDR3nt: TGCAGTGCTAGAGATTCAACGGGGGGGTTCTACAATGAGCAGTTCTTC
d_gene: TRBD2
j_gene: TRBJ2-1
v_gene: TRBV20-1
abundance: .

CDR3aa: CASSQELAGEVEQYF
CDR3nt: TGTGCCAGCAGCCAAGAACTAGCGGGAGAGGTCGAGCAGTACTTC
d_gene: TRBD2
j_gene: TRBJ2-7
v_gene: TRBV3-1
abundance: .

CDR3aa: CASSLETGFGAGTQYF
CDR3nt: TGTGCCAGCAGCTTAGAGACCGGCTTTGGAGCGGGTACGCAGTATTTT
d_gene: .
j_gene: TRBJ2-3
v_gene: TRBV7-2
abundance: few

CDR3aa: CSARDFRTSGRGSYEQYF
CDR3nt: TGCAGTGCTAGAGATTTCAGGACTAGCGGGAGAGGCTCCTACGAGCAGTACTTC
d_gene: TRBD2
j_gene: TRBJ2-7
v_gene: TRBV20-1
abundance: few

CDR3aa: CASSLALSNLLNTEAFF
CDR3nt: TGTGCCAGCAGCTTGGCCCTATCCAATCTGCTGAACACTGAAGCTTTCTTT
d_gene: .
j_gene: TRBJ1-1
v_gene: TRBV5-5
abundance: many

CDR3aa: CASSVYGTRNQPQHF
CDR3nt: TGTGCCAGCAGTGTATACGGGACGCGCAATCAGCCCCAGCATTTT
d_gene: .
j_gene: TRBJ1-5
v_gene: TRBV2
abundance: few

CDR3aa: CASSLTGPETEAFF
CDR3nt: TGCGCCAGCAGCTTGACAGGGCCGGAGACTGAAGCTTTCTTT
d_gene: .
j_gene: TRBJ1-1
v_gene: TRBV5-1
abundance: .

CDR3aa: CASSPGQGPHEQYF
CDR3nt: TGTGCCAGCAGTCCGGGACAGGGTCCGCACGAGCAGTACTTC
d_gene: TRBD1
j_gene: TRBJ2-7
v_gene: TRBV6-1
abundance: few

CDR3aa: CASSFAGSDTQYF
CDR3nt: TGTGCCAGCAGTTTTGCGGGGTCTGATACGCAGTATTTT
d_gene: .
j_gene: TRBJ2-3
v_gene: TRBV12-3/TRBV12-4
abundance: .

CDR3aa: CSAVGGANVLTF
CDR3nt: TGCAGTGCTGTTGGTGGGGCCAACGTCCTGACTTTC
d_gene: .
j_gene: TRBJ2-6
v_gene: TRBV20-1
abundance: .